One sample yielded the 11 T cell receptor beta chains listed below, sequenced in a study of molecular identifiers for immune sequencing clone quantification. TCRdb re-called the PCR reads with MiXCR, one entry per CDR3 protein. This table holds more than 95,000 distinct CDR3 sequences, roughly 24% found once. Sequencing was performed on naive CD8+ T cells from blood, with Jurkat cell RNA spiked in. The subset was: FACS-sorted CD8+CD4-CCR7+CD45RA+ naive T cells. These receptors were collected from a human donor in good health. Some libraries in this study had Jurkat cell RNA spiked in.

This chain connects TRBV19 to TRBJ1-5, with unresolved D. In germline, CDR1 is LNHDA, CDR2 SQIVND (reference sequence). The CDR3 is 12 amino acids. Trimming cost V 6 bases and J 6 bases, with 9 bases left between them. In nucleotides, the CDR3 is TGTGCCAGTAGGGAGGGATTTCAGCCCCAGCATTTT. It translates to CASREGFQPQHF.

The sample holds many counts of this clonotype. The chain uses TRBV5-1 and TRBJ2-7; D is undetermined. Germline CDR1 and CDR2: SGHRS and YFSETQ. The CDR3 runs to 19 residues. The V gene lost 1 base and the J gene lost 0 bases, with 23 bases spanning the gap. The CDR3 sequence is CASSLRTLSRYESSYEQYF. CDR3 coding DNA: TGCGCCAGCAGCTTGCGTACACTTTCGAGGTATGAAAGCTCCTACGAGCAGTACTTC.

This clonotype was counted ten times or more. CDR3 amino acids: CASSLDRMNTEAFF. Written as DNA, the CDR3 is TGTGCCAGCAGTCTCGACAGGATGAACACTGAAGCTTTCTTT. The chain recombines TRBV6-5 with TRBJ1-1; tentatively, D is TRBD1 (6 bases). Trimming took 5 bases from V and 0 from J, leaving 10 bases between them. From germline, CDR1 is MNHEY and CDR2 SVGAGI. CDR3 length equals 14 residues.

With regard to this clonotype: This likely comes from a read error, as the CDR3 has no conserved phenylalanine or tryptophan at its end. This chain joins TRBV13 and TRBJ2-1, with 12 nucleotides matching TRBD2. Per germline, CDR1 PRHDT and CDR2 FYEKMQ (reference sequence). The CDR3 is made up of 16 amino acids. V was clipped by 4 bases and J by 2 bases; unmatched bases: 3. The CDR3 here is CASSSLAGGPYNEQFL. The CDR3 DNA follows: TGTGCCAGCAGCTCCCTAGCGGGGGGGCCCTACAATGAGCAGTTCCTC.

There are many counts of this clonotype. V and J are TRBV9 and TRBJ2-5, with unresolved D. The CDR3 is 13 residues long. V lost 0 bases and J 4 bases, leaving 7 bases between the germline ends. The germline CDR1 and CDR2 sequences are SGDLS and YYNGEE. DNA for the CDR3: TGTGCCAGCAGCGTAGCGGCGGTAGAGACCCAGTACTTC. Translated, it gives CASSVAAVETQYF. Complete variable domain (other parts from reference TRBV9 and TRBJ2-5): DSGVTQTPKHLITATGQRVTLRCSPRSGDLSVYWYQQSLDQGLQFLIQYYNGEERAKGNILERFSAQQFPDLHSELNLSSLELGDSALYFCASSVAAVETQYFGPGTRLLVL.

At least ten counts were recorded for this clonotype. The rearrangement uses TRBV20-1 and TRBJ2-7; the D is unclear. CDR3 length: 10 residues. Germline lookup yields CDR1 DFQATT and CDR2 SNEGSKA (reference sequence). The germline V and J ends were trimmed by 3 bases and 0 bases, with 0 bases remaining between them. Here the CDR3 reads CSASSYEQYF. Here the CDR3 DNA reads TGCAGTGCTAGCTCCTACGAGCAGTACTTC.

The V gene is TRBV21-1, the J gene TRBJ1-1; the table gives TRBD1 as D, unverified against the DNA. TRBV21-1 constitutes a pseudogene. This CDR3 is 20 amino acids long. In nucleotides, the CDR3 is TGTGCCAGCAGCACGATAAGTTGGGTCCCAGACAGGGCCCCGAACACTGAAGCCTTCTTT. Translated, it gives CASSTISWVPDRAPNTEAFF.

Details on this clonotype: This may arise from a read error, as a much more abundant clone is one base away. This chain links TRBV20-1 with TRBJ2-7; 7 positions agree with TRBD2. Trimming at V came to 7 bases and at J to 9 bases, leaving 21 bases not matched to a gene. This CDR3 region has 15 residues. The germline V gene has CDR1 DFQATT and CDR2 SNEGSKA (reference sequence). The CDR3 here is CSVGSGLAEPTGQYF. The DNA for the CDR3 is TGCAGTGTGGGAAGTGGGCTAGCGGAACCTACGGGGCAGTACTTC.

This clonotype was recorded many times. This sequence joins TRBV7-2 and TRBJ2-5; 9 bases agree with TRBD2. Per the germline V gene, CDR1 is SGHTA and CDR2 is FQGNSA. CDR3 length: 16 amino acids. V gave up 5 bases and J gave up 1 base; unmatched junction bases: 8. Written as DNA, the CDR3 is TGTGCCAGCAGCCTAAGGGCTAGCGGGGCCCAAGAGACCCAGTACTTC. Amino acid sequence: CASSLRASGAQETQYF.

Regarding this clonotype: At one of its ends the junction is not consistent with the germline gene, which may arise from a read error. The V gene is TRBV7-9, the J gene TRBJ1-5; tentatively, D is TRBD1 (6 bases). In germline, CDR1 is SEHNR, CDR2 FQNEAQ (reference sequence). This CDR3 region has 15 residues. In DNA form, the CDR3 reads TGTGCCAGCAGCGCCGAAGGGGACATCGATCAGCCCCCGCATTTT. It encodes CASSAEGDIDQPPHF. The full variable domain, with the rest looked up from reference TRBV7-9 and TRBJ1-5, is DTGVSQNPRHKITKRGQNVTFRCDPISEHNRLYWYRQTLGQGPEFLTYFQNEAQLEKSRLLSDRFSAERPKGSFSTLEIQRTEQGDSAMYLCASSAEGDIDQPPHFGDGTRLSIL.

This clonotype was detected only a few times. The chain uses TRBV30 and TRBJ2-2; the D is unclear. The CDR3 length is 13 residues. V lost 1 base and J 5 bases, leaving 8 bases between the germline ends. Germline V CDR1 and CDR2: GTSNPN, SVGIG (reference sequence). CDR3 protein: CAWSATTTGELFF. The CDR3 coding sequence is TGTGCCTGGAGTGCTACGACGACCGGGGAGCTGTTTTTT. The complete variable domain, with remaining parts taken from reference TRBV30 and TRBJ2-2, reads SQTIHQWPATLVQPVGSPLSLECTVEGTSNPNLYWYRQAAGRGLQLLFYSVGIGQISSEVPQNLSASRPQDRQFILSSKKLLLSDSGFYLCAWSATTTGELFFGEGSRLTVL.